The T cell receptor beta chain under discussion was sequenced for a study of graft-versus-host responses after intestinal transplantation. Turning to the study itself: All recipients were transplanted with multivisceral, liver-intestinal, or isolated intestinal grafts.

In its sample, this clone was seen once. Its specificity is not known. The CDR3 totals 16 residues. Trimming cost V 5 bases and J 3 bases; bases outside gene matches: 7. The germline V gene has CDR1 SGHNT and CDR2 YENEEA. The method was immunoSEQ multiplex PCR; TCRdb's version includes in-frame clones alone and lacks a portion of them. The table has around 130,000 clones, more than 90% seen once. The sample in question was unstimulated CD4+ T cells sorted from spleen or lymph node cells, obtained before intestinal transplant. This chain links TRBV11-3 with TRBJ2-3; 11 nucleotides line up with TRBD2. This clonotype was sampled from a human donor who received an intestinal transplant. The CDR3 reads CASSTNSGGGTDTQYF. Written as DNA, the CDR3 is TGTGCCAGCAGCACCAATAGCGGGGGGGGTACAGATACGCAGTATTTT.